These 29 T cell receptor beta chains originate from one sample sequenced in a study of cytomegalovirus exposure and HLA in healthy donors. 13 Jbeta primers and 60 Vbeta primers were used for the PCR. Some clones are missing from TCRdb's copy, which holds only in-frame ones; the method was immunoSEQ multiplex PCR. Of 110,000 or so clones in the sample, more than 9.5% were seen once. The sample comprised PBMCs. These receptors came from a man aged 40-55 years in good health and CMV-seropositive.

This clone turned up a few times. V and J are TRBV5-1 and TRBJ2-7; TRBD1 is a possible D gene (6 bases). The CDR3 loop spans 13 amino acids. V lost 0 bases, J lost 5 bases, and 9 bases lay in between. Germline V gene sequence: CDR1 SGHRS, CDR2 YFSETQ. In DNA, the CDR3 is TGCGCCAGCAGCTTGGCCCCAGGGGACGAGCAGTACTTC. As protein: CASSLAPGDEQYF.

The chain employs TRBV11-2 and TRBJ2-1, with 10 positions matching TRBD2. The CDR3 sequence is 18 residues long. Germline V gives CDR1 SGHAT, CDR2 FQNNGV. V dropped 1 base and J dropped 0; count of bases not matched to a gene: 6. The CDR3 is CASSLVLAGRSSYNEQFF. The CDR3 DNA sequence: TGTGCCAGCAGCTTAGTACTAGCGGGAAGGAGCTCCTACAATGAGCAGTTCTTC.

The chain combines TRBV9 with TRBJ1-1; D is uncertain. V lost 8 bases to trimming and J lost 0 bases, with 11 bases between them. CDR1 is SGDLS, CDR2 YYNGEE, per germline. The CDR3 extends over 13 amino acids. As DNA, the CDR3 is TGTGCCAGTACGAGCGGGGTGAACACTGAAGCTTTCTTT. Amino acids: CASTSGVNTEAFF.

The chain recombines TRBV7-9 with TRBJ2-5; TRBD1 aligns across 7 bases. Germline V gene sequence: CDR1 SEHNR, CDR2 FQNEAQ (reference sequence). This CDR3 has 15 amino acids. The V segment lost 4 bases and the J segment 3 bases; nucleotides outside the gene matches: 8. As DNA, the CDR3 is TGTGCCAGCAGCTCCCCCGGGACAGATAAAGAGACCCAGTACTTC. It translates to CASSSPGTDKETQYF.

The table lists this clone with a few counts. The genes are TRBV6-1 and TRBJ2-7, with 12 bases aligning to TRBD2. Unmatched junction bases numbered 4, after V lost 8 bases and J lost 2 bases. The CDR3 consists of 14 residues. Germline CDR1 and CDR2: MNHNS and SASEGT. CDR3 DNA: TGTGCCAGCTTAAGGACTAGCGGGACCTACGAGCAGTACTTC. Translating gives CASLRTSGTYEQYF.

This clone was recorded many times. The V call is TRBV27, the J call TRBJ2-3; tentatively, D is TRBD1 (6 bases). Germline CDR1 and CDR2: MNHEY and SMNVEV (reference sequence). V lost 4 bases and J 2 bases, leaving 22 bases between the germline ends. This CDR3 comprises 18 residues. The CDR3 nucleotides read TGTGCCAGCAGTTCCCCGGACAGAGTTCGCCACTACACAGATACGCAGTATTTT. The encoded protein is CASSSPDRVRHYTDTQYF.

The chain uses TRBV12-5 and TRBJ1-1; D might be TRBD1 (6 bases). The V gene's germline CDR1 is LGHNT and CDR2 FRNRAP. CDR3 length: 14 amino acids. Trimming shortened V by 6 bases and J by 1 base, and 12 bases separated the two germline ends. The chain's CDR3 is CASGLSRGNTEAFF. CDR3 in DNA: TGTGCTAGTGGCCTTTCCAGGGGGAACACTGAAGCTTTCTTT.

The V and J genes are TRBV4-1 and TRBJ2-2, with 9 positions matching TRBD2. Germline V gene sequence: CDR1 MGHRA, CDR2 YSYEKL. The V and J ends lost 5 bases and 1 base, in that order; junction bases with no gene match: 8. The CDR3 contains 17 residues. The CDR3 reads CASSSPSSGKNTGELFF. The CDR3 region has the DNA TGCGCCAGCAGCTCTCCTTCTAGCGGGAAGAACACCGGGGAGCTGTTTTTT.

The chain combines TRBV7-7 with TRBJ2-7; 8 bases are shared with TRBD1. Germline CDR1 is SSHAT and CDR2 is FNYEAQ (reference sequence). The CDR3 has 15 amino acids. Losses at the gene ends were 3 bases for V and 3 bases for J; bases not matched to a gene: 7. CDR3 coding DNA: TGTGCCAGCAGCTTGGGAGACAGGGGTAACTACGAGCAGTACTTC. Protein: CASSLGDRGNYEQYF.

In this sample, this clone turned up a few times. The chain links TRBV7-9 to TRBJ2-2; 11 bases agree with TRBD2. CDR3 size: 16 residues. With V trimmed by 3 bases and J by 4 bases, 4 bases remained unmatched. Germline V gene data show CDR1 as SEHNR and CDR2 as FQNEAQ (reference sequence). In DNA, the CDR3 is TGTGCCAGCAGCTTTAGCGGGAGGGCCCGCACCGGGGAGCTGTTTTTT. This gives the protein CASSFSGRARTGELFF.

This clone was seen more than once but under ten times. This chain joins TRBV7-2 and TRBJ2-1; D unclear. The V gene lost 1 base and the J gene lost 0 bases, with 7 bases spanning the gap. This CDR3 is 15 amino acids long. Germline V lookup: CDR1 SGHTA, CDR2 FQGNSA. The CDR3 DNA is TGTGCCAGCAGCTTAGGAATGAGCTCCTACAATGAGCAGTTCTTC. As protein: CASSLGMSSYNEQFF.

The chain joins TRBV28 to TRBJ2-7, with TRBD1 matching 7 bases. Germline CDR1 reads MDHEN; CDR2 reads SYDVKM. The trim removed 4 bases at V and 4 bases at J, leaving 7 bases unmatched. This CDR3 contains 14 residues. CDR3 sequence: CASSSRPGQYEQYF. DNA for the CDR3: TGTGCCAGCAGTTCGCGCCCGGGACAGTACGAGCAGTACTTC.

This clone was observed a handful of times. This chain uses TRBV6-5 with TRBJ2-7, with TRBD1 matching over 7 bases. Per germline, CDR1 MNHEY and CDR2 SVGAGI. The J segment lost 5 bases and the V segment lost 7 bases, leaving 5 bases of the junction unmatched. This CDR3 region has 12 residues. CDR3 sequence reads: CASTTGQDEQYF. For the CDR3, the DNA is TGTGCCAGCACGACAGGGCAGGACGAGCAGTACTTC.

The rearrangement joins TRBV5-1 to TRBJ2-7, with 8 bases matching TRBD2. The germline CDR1 and CDR2 sequences are SGHRS and YFSETQ. The trim removed 0 bases at V and 4 bases at J, leaving 9 bases unmatched. This CDR3 comprises 16 residues. This chain's CDR3 is CASSLDPAGVLYEQYF. The CDR3 DNA reads TGCGCCAGCAGCTTGGATCCAGCGGGAGTACTTTACGAGCAGTACTTC.

The chain recombines TRBV5-1 with TRBJ2-7; D is possibly TRBD2 (6 bases). Germline CDR1 reads SGHRS; CDR2 reads YFSETQ. The CDR3 totals 15 residues. V dropped 0 bases and J dropped 0 bases, with 10 bases sitting between them. The CDR3 sequence is CASSLAGDGSYEQYF. Written as DNA, the CDR3 is TGCGCCAGCAGCTTGGCGGGAGATGGCTCCTACGAGCAGTACTTC.

This chain joins TRBV6-6 and TRBJ2-2; perhaps TRBD1 as D (6 bases). The CDR3 runs 13 residues. V was trimmed by 8 bases and J by 5 bases, leaving 12 bases between them. Germline V gene sequence: CDR1 MNHNY, CDR2 SVGAGI (reference sequence). CDR3 loop: CASCQGRTGELFF. The CDR3 DNA is TGTGCCAGCTGCCAGGGGAGAACCGGGGAGCTGTTTTTT.

The chain combines TRBV28 with TRBJ1-5; D gene uncertain. Germline CDR1 MDHEN, CDR2 SYDVKM. This CDR3 has 12 residues. V lost 6 bases and J 4 bases, leaving 7 bases between the germline ends. CDR3 DNA: TGTGCCAGCAGGCAGGTGAATCAGCCCCAGCATTTT. Its protein is CASRQVNQPQHF.

The chain joins TRBV4-3 to TRBJ2-1; 11 positions agree with TRBD2. The CDR3 loop spans 14 amino acids. The germline CDR1 and CDR2 sequences are LGHNA and YSLEER. V lost 6 bases to trimming and J lost 10 bases; unmatched junction nucleotides: 8. The CDR3 is CASRLTSGTMEQFF. CDR3 in DNA: TGCGCCAGCAGATTGACTAGCGGGACTATGGAGCAGTTCTTC.

The V call is TRBV5-5, the J call TRBJ2-1, with a tentative D call TRBD1 (5 bases). Germline V CDR1 and CDR2: SGHKS, YYEKEE (reference sequence). The V end lost 4 bases, the J end lost 6 bases, and 14 bases lay between the germline ends. The CDR3 length is 14 residues. CDR3 sequence: CASSLGGQGNEQFF. The CDR3 region has the DNA TGTGCCAGCAGCCTAGGCGGTCAGGGCAATGAGCAGTTCTTC.

This chain joins TRBV7-9 and TRBJ2-7; 7 bases fit TRBD1. V was pared by 5 bases and J by 0 bases, with 13 bases of the junction left unmatched. This CDR3 spans 17 amino acids. Germline lookup yields CDR1 SEHNR and CDR2 FQNEAQ (reference sequence). The CDR3 DNA reads TGTGCCAGCAGCGCGACTTTGACAGGGACAAGCTCCTACGAGCAGTACTTC. Translating it yields CASSATLTGTSSYEQYF.

The chain joins TRBV5-1 to TRBJ2-5, with D possibly being TRBD2 (6 bases). Germline V gene data show CDR1 as SGHRS and CDR2 as YFSETQ. The CDR3 length is 13 residues. V gave up 7 bases and J gave up 5 bases, with 15 bases separating them. The CDR3: CASSFSGVETQYF. The CDR3 coding sequence is TGCGCCAGCTCCTTCTCGGGGGTGGAGACCCAGTACTTC.

V gene TRBV7-6 combines with J gene TRBJ1-1; 8 bases fit TRBD1. In germline, CDR1 is SGHVS, CDR2 FNYEAQ. V lost 2 bases and J lost 4; bases outside the gene matches: 12. The CDR3 length is 17 residues. CDR3 nucleotide sequence: TGTGCCAGCAGCTTACCAACCGACCACAGGGGGGGCACTGAAGCTTTCTTT. Translated, it gives CASSLPTDHRGGTEAFF. Complete variable domain (other parts from reference TRBV7-6 and TRBJ1-1): GAGVSQSPRYKVTKRGQDVALRCDPISGHVSLYWYRQALGQGPEFLTYFNYEAQQDKSGLPNDRFSAERPEGSISTLTIQRTEQRDSAMYRCASSLPTDHRGGTEAFFGQGTRLTVV.

The chain joins TRBV7-2 to TRBJ2-5; D not certain. Germline V lookup: CDR1 SGHTA, CDR2 FQGNSA. The CDR3 extends over 13 amino acids. The V end lost 0 bases, the J end lost 5 bases, and 7 bases lay between the germline ends. The DNA of the CDR3 is TGTGCCAGCAGCTTAGCCGAGAGGGAGACCCAGTACTTC. Protein sequence: CASSLAERETQYF.

The chain is built from TRBV2 and TRBJ1-1; maybe TRBD1 (5 bases). Trimming took 4 bases from V and 2 from J, leaving 11 bases between them. Germline CDR1 and CDR2: SNHLY and FYNNEI. The CDR3 covers 14 residues. The CDR3: CASSVYRINTEAFF. In nucleotides, the CDR3 is TGTGCCAGCAGTGTTTACAGGATCAACACTGAAGCTTTCTTT.

This clone was picked up a small number of times. The J gene is TRBJ1-5, the V gene TRBV5-6; 10 nucleotides match TRBD1. CDR1 is SGHDT, CDR2 YYEEEE, per germline. V trimming: 4 bases; J trimming: 0 bases; junction bases outside the gene matches: 7. This CDR3 has 17 residues. CDR3 residues: CASSRTGTGASNQPQHF. In DNA, the CDR3 is TGTGCCAGCAGCAGAACCGGGACAGGGGCTAGCAATCAGCCCCAGCATTTT.

This chain joins TRBV4-1 and TRBJ2-5; TRBD1 matches 10 bases. Germline V gene sequence: CDR1 MGHRA, CDR2 YSYEKL. V dropped 3 bases and J dropped 7; count of bases not matched to a gene: 11. The CDR3 is 16 residues long. The CDR3 loop is CASSHVDRGRHRTQYF. The CDR3 DNA follows: TGCGCCAGCAGCCATGTAGACAGGGGGCGGCACCGGACCCAGTACTTC.

The table lists this clone with a few counts. This chain links TRBV6-1 with TRBJ2-3; D gene ambiguous. The germline gives CDR1 MNHNS, CDR2 SASEGT. The CDR3 spans 11 residues. Trimming took off 8 bases at V and 9 bases at J, with 12 bases between the two ends. The CDR3, as DNA: TGTGCCAGCGGCGACGACTGGACGCAGTATTTT. This gives the protein CASGDDWTQYF.

The chain links TRBV7-9 to TRBJ2-2; tentative D call: TRBD2 (5 bases). CDR1 is SEHNR, CDR2 FQNEAQ, per germline (reference sequence). Trimming took off 5 bases at V and 7 bases at J, with 17 bases between the two ends. The CDR3 sequence is 15 residues long. CDR3 residues: CASSARGLPFGELFF. The CDR3 DNA sequence: TGTGCCAGCAGCGCCCGGGGTCTACCTTTCGGGGAGCTGTTTTTT. Using reference TRBV7-9 and TRBJ2-2 for the parts outside the CDR3, the full variable domain is DTGVSQNPRHKITKRGQNVTFRCDPISEHNRLYWYRQTLGQGPEFLTYFQNEAQLEKSRLLSDRFSAERPKGSFSTLEIQRTEQGDSAMYLCASSARGLPFGELFFGEGSRLTVL.

The V and J genes are TRBV29-1 and TRBJ1-4, with TRBD1 as a possible D gene (5 bases). The CDR3 totals 14 residues. CDR1 and CDR2 (germline): SQVTM, ANQGSEA. Between the trimmed V and J ends, which lost 0 bases and 5 bases, there was a span of 10 bases. The CDR3 loop reads CSVEDDRDNEKLFF. The CDR3 nucleotides read TGCAGCGTTGAAGATGACAGAGACAATGAAAAACTGTTTTTT.